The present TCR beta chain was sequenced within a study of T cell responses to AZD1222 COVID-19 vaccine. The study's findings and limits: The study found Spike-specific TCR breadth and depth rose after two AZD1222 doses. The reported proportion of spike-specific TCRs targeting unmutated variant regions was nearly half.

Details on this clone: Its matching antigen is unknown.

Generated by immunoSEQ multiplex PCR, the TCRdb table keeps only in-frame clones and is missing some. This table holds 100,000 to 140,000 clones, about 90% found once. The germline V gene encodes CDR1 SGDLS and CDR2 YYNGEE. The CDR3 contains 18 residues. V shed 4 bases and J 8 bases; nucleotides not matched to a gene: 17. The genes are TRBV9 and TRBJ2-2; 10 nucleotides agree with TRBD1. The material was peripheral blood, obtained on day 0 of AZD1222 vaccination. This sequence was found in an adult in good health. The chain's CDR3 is CASSHNREAGTGVGELFF. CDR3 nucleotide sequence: TGTGCCAGCAGCCACAACCGGGAAGCCGGGACAGGGGTAGGGGAGCTGTTTTTT.